The 4 T cell receptor beta chains below come from one sample, sequenced in a study of cytomegalovirus exposure and HLA in healthy donors. PCR used 60 Vbeta primers and 13 Jbeta primers. Measured with immunoSEQ multiplex PCR; TCRdb has only the in-frame clones, and not every one. The sample lists 90,000 to 120,000 clones, over 75% occurring once. Sequencing used PBMCs. The receptors derive from a man between 25 and 39 years old in good health and CMV-seronegative.

The J gene is TRBJ2-4, the V gene TRBV9; D is undetermined. This CDR3 is 15 amino acids long. The V end lost 3 bases, the J end lost 0 bases, and 10 bases lay between the germline ends. The germline V gene encodes CDR1 SGDLS and CDR2 YYNGEE. Here the CDR3 reads CASSGGRLAKNIQYF. The CDR3 region has the DNA TGTGCCAGCAGCGGTGGTAGACTAGCCAAAAACATTCAGTACTTC.

The CDR3 loop reads CSVSSPGGGRETQYF. The CDR3, as DNA: TGCAGCGTGAGCTCCCCTGGCGGAGGGAGGGAGACCCAGTACTTC. The chain combines TRBV29-1 with TRBJ2-5; tentative D call: TRBD2 (6 bases). This CDR3 contains 15 residues. V lost 6 bases and J lost 5, with 22 bases in between. The germline CDR1 and CDR2 sequences are SQVTM and ANQGSEA. The whole variable domain, remainder taken from reference TRBV29-1 and TRBJ2-5, is SAVISQKPSRDICQRGTSLTIQCQVDSQVTMMFWYRQQPGQSLTLIATANQGSEATYESGFVIDKFPISRPNLTFSTLTVSNMSPEDSSIYLCSVSSPGGGRETQYFGPGTRLLVL.

V gene TRBV11-2 combines with J gene TRBJ2-7; TRBD2 aligns across 16 bases. Trimming at V came to 1 base and at J to 3 bases, leaving 6 bases not matched to a gene. The CDR3 is 18 residues long. From germline, CDR1 is SGHAT and CDR2 FQNNGV. The CDR3 is CASSLVGTSGGASYEQYF. DNA for the CDR3: TGTGCCAGCAGCTTAGTGGGGACTAGCGGGGGGGCGAGCTACGAGCAGTACTTC.

The gene calls are TRBV5-1 and TRBJ2-7; possible D gene TRBD2, 7 bases. The CDR3 loop spans 14 amino acids. Germline V gene lookup returns CDR1 SGHRS and CDR2 YFSETQ. V was shortened by 4 bases and J by 2 bases, with 13 bases between the two germline ends. CDR3 sequence (DNA): TGCGCCAGCAGCACCGGGGGGCAGGCCTACGAGCAGTACTTC. It yields the protein CASSTGGQAYEQYF.